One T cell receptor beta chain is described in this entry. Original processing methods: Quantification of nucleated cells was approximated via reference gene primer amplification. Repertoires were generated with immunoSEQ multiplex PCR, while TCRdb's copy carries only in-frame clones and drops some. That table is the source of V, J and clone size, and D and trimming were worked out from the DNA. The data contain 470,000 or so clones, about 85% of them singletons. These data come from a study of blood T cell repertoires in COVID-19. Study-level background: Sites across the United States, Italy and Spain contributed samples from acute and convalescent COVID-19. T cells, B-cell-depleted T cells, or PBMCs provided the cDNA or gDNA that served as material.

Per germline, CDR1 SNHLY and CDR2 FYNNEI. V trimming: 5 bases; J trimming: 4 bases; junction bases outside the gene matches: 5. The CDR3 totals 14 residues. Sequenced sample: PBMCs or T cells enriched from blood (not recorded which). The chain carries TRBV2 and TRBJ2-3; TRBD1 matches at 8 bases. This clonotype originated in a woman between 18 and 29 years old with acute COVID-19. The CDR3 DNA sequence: TGTGCCAGCAGTTCGGACAGGGTGGCAGATACGCAGTATTTT. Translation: CASSSDRVADTQYF.